This TCR beta chain was found in a study of T cells in Graves' hyperthyroidism and ophthalmopathy. Graves' hyperthyroidism was deemed stable given no ophthalmopathy progression within 18 months. Using RNA transcripts as the source, TCR beta CDR3 regions were amplified. The study used the HTBI primer set for a first-round RT-PCR of the TCR CDR3. Each CDR3 protein gets one entry after TCRdb re-called the multiplex PCR reads with MiXCR. Here the sample spans 470,000 or so distinct CDR3 sequences, 20% to 25% being singletons. Germline V lookup: CDR1 MNHNS, CDR2 SASEGT. Trimming cost V 2 bases and J 14 bases, with 12 bases left between them. This CDR3 region has 11 residues.

The sequencing input was blood. The TCR was taken from a man younger than 35 with Graves' hyperthyroidism. The chain has TRBV6-1 and TRBJ2-5, with D unresolved. This CDR3 is CASSERFGFYF. In DNA, the CDR3 is TGTGCCAGCAGTGAAAGGTTTGGGTTCTACTTC.